This entry lists 3 T cell receptor beta chains sequenced from one sample in a study of T cell clonality in common variable immunodeficiency. Sequencing used immunoSEQ multiplex PCR; TCRdb keeps in-frame clones, though not all of them. The sample was found to contain roughly 58,000 clones, and every one recurs. The sequencing input was peripheral blood mononuclear cells. These receptors were collected from a person aged 18-69 years in good health.

This clone was found many times. Read sequence stops 3 residues before the CDR3 end, and the germline J gene provides the missing end. This chain joins TRBV5-6 and TRBJ1-1; D not certain. Trimming took off 3 bases at V and 2 bases at J, with 8 bases between the two ends. The CDR3 sequence is 13 residues long. Germline CDR1 is SGHDT and CDR2 is YYEEEE. CDR3 DNA (partial): TGTGCCAGCAGCTGGGCACTTAACACTGAA. Encoded protein: CASSWALNTE. The CDR3 in full is CASSWALNTEAFF.

This clone has at least ten counts. The CDR3 end falls 3 residues outside the read, so it is completed with the germline J gene. The chain has TRBV6-1 and TRBJ2-3; the D is unclear. The V gene lost 0 bases and the J gene lost 8 bases, with 18 bases spanning the gap. CDR1 and CDR2 from the germline V gene are MNHNS and SASEGT. This CDR3 comprises 16 residues. This CDR3 is CASSEARSLTLGTQYF. Incomplete CDR3 DNA: TGTGCCAGCAGTGAAGCGCGGTCCCTAACCTTGGGTACG.

The sample holds many counts of this clone. The read ends 3 residues before the CDR3 terminus; that terminus is restored from the germline J gene. The chain recombines TRBV2 with TRBJ2-1; 12 positions agree with TRBD2. The germline gives CDR1 SNHLY, CDR2 FYNNEI. The trim removed 6 bases at V and 8 bases at J, leaving 5 bases unmatched. CDR3 length: 14 amino acids. CDR3 DNA (partial): TGTGCCAGCAGCCGACTAGCGGGAGCCCATGAG. Translated: CASSRLAGAHE. The entire CDR3 protein reads CASSRLAGAHEQFF.